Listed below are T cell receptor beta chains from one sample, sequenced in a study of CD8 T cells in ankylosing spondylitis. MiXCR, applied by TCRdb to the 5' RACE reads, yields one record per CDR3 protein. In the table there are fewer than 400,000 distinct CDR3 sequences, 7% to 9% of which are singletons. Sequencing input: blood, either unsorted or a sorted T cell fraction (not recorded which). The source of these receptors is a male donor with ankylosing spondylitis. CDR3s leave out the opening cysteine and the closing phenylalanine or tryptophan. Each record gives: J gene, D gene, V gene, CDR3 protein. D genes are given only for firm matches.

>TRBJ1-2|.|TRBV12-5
ASALTRALYGYT
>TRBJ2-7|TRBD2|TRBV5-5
ASSTQRGPYEQY
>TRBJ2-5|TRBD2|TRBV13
ASSPSLTSGSGETQY
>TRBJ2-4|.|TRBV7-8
ASSLAVPGVAKNIQY
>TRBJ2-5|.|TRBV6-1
ASSEDGGFYQETQY
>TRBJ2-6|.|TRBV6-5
ASSYLGSSGANVLT
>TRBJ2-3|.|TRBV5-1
ASSLDLAATDTQY
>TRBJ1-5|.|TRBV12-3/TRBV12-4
ASSFHTGTGQPQH
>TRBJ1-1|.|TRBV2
ASSFLQGPTEAF
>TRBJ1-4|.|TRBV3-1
ASSQYRAEKLF
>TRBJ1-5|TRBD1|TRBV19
ASSIDRGQGPFGSNQPQH
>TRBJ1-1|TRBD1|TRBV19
ASRWSIQQGQAF
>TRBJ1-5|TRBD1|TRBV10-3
AISDRDRANQPQH
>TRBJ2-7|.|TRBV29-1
SVVQGIEQY
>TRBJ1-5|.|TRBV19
ASSIVNLNQPQH
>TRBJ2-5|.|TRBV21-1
ASTPPGLTLQETQY
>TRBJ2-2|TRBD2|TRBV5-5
ASSSTSGRAGGGELF
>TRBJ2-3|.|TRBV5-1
ASSLVSGTDTQY
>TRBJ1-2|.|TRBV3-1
ASSQLTGGYT
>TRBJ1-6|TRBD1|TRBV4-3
ASSRMDRDNSPLH
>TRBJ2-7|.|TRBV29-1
SVSVGSSYEQY
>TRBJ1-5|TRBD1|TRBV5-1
ASSPQGTQPQH
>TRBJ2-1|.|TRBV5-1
ASSRLGGDYNEQF
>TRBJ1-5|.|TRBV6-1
ATIGQTNQPQH
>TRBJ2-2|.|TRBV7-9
ASSLVPTNTGELF
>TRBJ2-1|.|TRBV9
ASSGVWGREQF
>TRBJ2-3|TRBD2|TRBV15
ATSPALAGVGSTDTQY
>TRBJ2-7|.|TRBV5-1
ASSLQGERYEQY
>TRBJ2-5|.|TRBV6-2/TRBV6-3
ASSPVTQETQY
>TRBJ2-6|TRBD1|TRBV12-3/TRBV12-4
ASRPDRAGANVLT
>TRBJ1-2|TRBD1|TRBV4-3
ASSQEVGQGASGYT
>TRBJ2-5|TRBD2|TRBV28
ASSPLARETQY
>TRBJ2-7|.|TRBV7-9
ASSYRAGTLYEQY
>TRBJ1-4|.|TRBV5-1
ASSSQGPQGGKLF
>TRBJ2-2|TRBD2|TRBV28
ASSPLGGLVTGELF
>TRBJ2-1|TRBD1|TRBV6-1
ANSRDRDQTEQF
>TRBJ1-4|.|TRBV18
ASSLDLNEKLF
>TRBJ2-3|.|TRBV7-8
ASSPFRTDTQY
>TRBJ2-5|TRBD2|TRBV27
ASSSPRTSGQETQY
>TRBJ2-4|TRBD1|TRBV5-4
ASSSLSRDRFANIQY
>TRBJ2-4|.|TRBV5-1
ASSLGRLAKNIQY
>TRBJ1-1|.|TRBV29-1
SADRLMNTEAF
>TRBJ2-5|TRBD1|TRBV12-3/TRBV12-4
ASSHGQGAGETQY
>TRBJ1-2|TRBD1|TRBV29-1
SVEMNRGAYGYT
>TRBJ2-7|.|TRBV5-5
ASSFSVGEQY
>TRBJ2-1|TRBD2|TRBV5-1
ASSPEGGLALDEQF
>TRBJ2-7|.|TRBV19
ASSMVVRGDEQY
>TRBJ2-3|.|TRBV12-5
ASGLVIRGRANGTDTQY